Listed here are 13 T cell receptor beta chains from one sample, sequenced in a study of CD8+CD57+ T cells in acquired aplastic anemia. According to the study, genomic DNA was the template for TCR beta VDJ and CDR3 profiling. TCRdb re-called the reads through MiXCR, storing one row per CDR3 protein. The sample lists fewer than 250,000 distinct CDR3 sequences, less than 60% occurring once. Patients sequenced had flow cytometry evidence of CD8+CD57+ cell expansion. The sample consisted of sorted CD4+, CD8+, or CD8+CD57+ T cells (not recorded which) from PBMCs. These receptors were obtained from a human donor with aplastic anemia.

V and J are TRBV25-1 and TRBJ2-5; the D gene could be TRBD1 or TRBD2 (6 bases each). Per germline, CDR1 MGHDK and CDR2 SYGVNS. With 3 bases removed from V and 4 bases from J, the gap between germline ends came to 21 bases. This CDR3 has 17 residues. DNA of the CDR3: TGTGCCAGCAGTGACCCCCAGGGGAGGCCTGTAGGAGAGACCCAGTACTTC. It yields the protein CASSDPQGRPVGETQYF.

This clonotype was observed a few times. The chain couples TRBV18 to TRBJ1-2, with D uncertain. The CDR3 contains 15 residues. Germline CDR1 is KGHSH and CDR2 is LQKENI. Trimming pared 1 base from V and 0 bases from J, leaving 9 bases between. CDR3 coding DNA: TGTGCCAGCTCACCACAGGCCGAACCTAACTATGGCTACACCTTC. This gives the protein CASSPQAEPNYGYTF.

The rearrangement joins TRBV15 to TRBJ1-5; D not resolved. Germline V gene sequence: CDR1 LNHNV, CDR2 YYDKDF (reference sequence). V lost 2 bases to trimming and J lost 1 base, with 15 bases between them. This CDR3 has 17 residues. CDR3 sequence (DNA): TGTGCCACCAGCAGACACCCGGACCAGTGGAGCAATCAGCCCCAGCATTTT. This encodes CATSRHPDQWSNQPQHF.

This chain uses TRBV5-1 with TRBJ2-1; TRBD2 matches at 11 bases. The V gene end was trimmed by 0 bases and the J gene end by 8 bases; junction bases not matched to a gene: 4. The CDR3 has 15 amino acids. Germline assignment: CDR1 SGHRS and CDR2 YFSETQ. For the CDR3, the DNA is TGCGCCAGCAGCTTGGCCCTAGCGGGGGGCGATGAGCAGTTCTTC. It codes for CASSLALAGGDEQFF.

This clonotype has a count of ten or more. The J gene is TRBJ2-2, the V gene TRBV19; 7 bases are shared with TRBD1. V shed 5 bases and J 0 bases; nucleotides not matched to a gene: 12. The germline V gene encodes CDR1 LNHDA and CDR2 SQIVND (reference sequence). The CDR3 has 18 amino acids. The CDR3 spells CASSFSRQGWANTGELFF. The CDR3 DNA sequence: TGTGCCAGTAGTTTCTCCCGACAGGGATGGGCGAACACCGGGGAGCTGTTTTTT.

The gene calls are TRBV24-1 and TRBJ2-3, with no clear D. The CDR3 runs 13 residues. CDR1 and CDR2 from the germline V gene are KGHDR and SFDVKD. Trimming stripped 1 base from V and 5 bases from J, with 6 bases between. CDR3 in DNA: TGTGCCACCAGTGATTTTCCGCAAGATACGCAGTATTTT. Translated: CATSDFPQDTQYF.

At least ten counts were recorded for this clonotype. This chain joins TRBV12-3 or TRBV12-4 and TRBJ1-1, with TRBD1 matching over 7 bases. The CDR3 has 13 amino acids. J lost 7 bases, V lost 2 bases, and 4 bases had no gene match. The CDR3 DNA sequence: TGTGCCAGCAGTTTACTAGGGGGCGGTGAAGCTTTCTTT. Protein: CASSLLGGGEAFF.

This clonotype was picked up many times. The rearrangement uses TRBV11-2 and TRBJ2-3, with 8 bases that match TRBD1. Trimming took 1 base from V and 3 from J; bases not matched to a gene: 3. CDR3 length: 15 amino acids. Germline V gene lookup returns CDR1 SGHAT and CDR2 FQNNGV. CDR3 in DNA: TGTGCCAGCAGCTTAGCACAGGGGGTGACAGATACGCAGTATTTT. It codes for CASSLAQGVTDTQYF.

The table lists this clonotype with many counts. The chain is built from TRBV5-8 and TRBJ2-6; 8 nucleotides align to TRBD1. The CDR3 is 17 amino acids. V lost 2 bases and J lost 2; bases outside the gene matches: 6. The V gene's germline CDR1 is SGHTS and CDR2 YDEGEE. The CDR3 sequence is CASSFAKDRAGANVLTF. In DNA form, the CDR3 reads TGTGCCAGCAGCTTCGCTAAGGACAGGGCTGGGGCCAACGTCCTGACTTTC.

This chain uses TRBV20-1 with TRBJ2-7; TRBD1 matches at 7 bases. With 2 bases clipped from V and 3 bases from J, the junction kept 7 bases outside the gene matches. CDR3 size: 14 residues. Germline assignment: CDR1 DFQATT and CDR2 SNEGSKA (reference sequence). CDR3 sequence (DNA): TGCAGTGCTAGACGGAAGGGGACAGTCTACGAGCAGTACTTC. It codes for CSARRKGTVYEQYF.

The chain recombines TRBV9 with TRBJ1-2; TRBD1 might be the D (5 bases). CDR3 size: 15 residues. The V gene lost 0 bases and the J gene lost 8 bases, with 17 bases spanning the gap. Per the germline V gene, CDR1 is SGDLS and CDR2 is YYNGEE. In DNA form, the CDR3 reads TGTGCCAGCAGCGTAGACCCTCAGGGAATCAAGGGCTACACCTTC. It is translated as CASSVDPQGIKGYTF.

The chain couples TRBV6-5 to TRBJ2-5, with 12 bases fitting TRBD2. V shed 6 bases and J 11 bases; nucleotides not matched to a gene: 13. The CDR3 consists of 15 residues. Germline V gene data show CDR1 as MNHEY and CDR2 as SVGAGI. The CDR3 bases are TGTGCCAGCAGCCAGACTAGCGGGGGTTACAATGAGCAGTACTTC. It translates to CASSQTSGGYNEQYF.

V and J are TRBV2 and TRBJ2-4; D is possibly TRBD2 (5 bases). The CDR3 totals 14 residues. CDR1 is SNHLY, CDR2 FYNNEI, per germline. The V end lost 5 bases, the J end lost 2 bases, and 10 bases lay between the germline ends. The CDR3 loop reads CASSPGGTKNIQYF. CDR3 nucleotides: TGTGCCAGCAGTCCCGGAGGAACCAAAAACATTCAGTACTTC.